Shown below are 12 T cell receptor beta chains from a single sample sequenced in a study of identical twins. TCRdb itself ran the 5' RACE reads through MiXCR, one entry per CDR3 protein. The table shows hundreds of thousands of distinct CDR3 sequences, with around 7.5% occurring only once. These same records also appear under a second study, on yellow fever vaccine responses in identical twins.

Sequenced material: PBMCs. The receptors shown here come from a woman aged 18-35 years in good health.

This chain joins TRBV7-6 and TRBJ2-7, with 14 bases aligning to TRBD2. From germline, CDR1 is SGHVS and CDR2 FNYEAQ. This CDR3 has 16 residues. The J segment lost 6 bases and the V segment lost 1 base, leaving 5 bases of the junction unmatched. CDR3 coding DNA: TGTGCCAGCAGCTTAGAAGGGACTAGCGGGAGTATCGAGCAGTACTTC. This encodes CASSLEGTSGSIEQYF.

This clonotype was detected many times. The V call is TRBV7-2, the J call TRBJ2-3; perhaps D is TRBD1 or TRBD2 (5 bases each). The V end was cut by 5 bases, the J end by 2 bases, with 17 bases between. The CDR3 is 16 residues long. From germline, CDR1 is SGHTA and CDR2 FQGNSA. The CDR3 loop reads CASSMPRDDFTDTQYF. The CDR3, as DNA: TGTGCCAGCAGCATGCCCCGGGACGATTTCACAGATACGCAGTATTTT.

J is TRBJ1-2 and V is TRBV12-3 or TRBV12-4, with no clear D. This CDR3 is 11 amino acids long. Trimming left V 5 bases short and J 5 bases short, with 6 bases between. The CDR3 DNA sequence: TGTGCCAGCAGTAAGGGATATGGCTACACCTTC. It encodes CASSKGYGYTF.

The chain couples TRBV11-2 to TRBJ1-1; 10 bases fit TRBD1. J gave up 4 bases and V 6 bases, and 11 bases lay outside the gene matches. This CDR3 has 16 residues. The germline V gene has CDR1 SGHAT and CDR2 FQNNGV. The CDR3 sequence is CASRERDRGSFTEAFF. As DNA, the CDR3 is TGTGCCAGCAGAGAGAGGGACAGGGGCTCGTTCACTGAAGCTTTCTTT.

This clonotype was seen more than once but under ten times. This chain links TRBV6-2 or TRBV6-3 with TRBJ2-5; 7 bases map to TRBD2. Per germline, CDR1 MNHEY and CDR2 SVGEGT. This CDR3 is 14 amino acids long. V dropped 5 bases and J dropped 5; count of bases not matched to a gene: 8. The CDR3, as DNA: TGTGCCAGCAGTCCCTGGGAGGGCCCCGAGACCCAGTACTTC. Translated: CASSPWEGPETQYF.

The chain employs TRBV27 and TRBJ1-2; D gene uncertain. The CDR3 totals 13 residues. Germline CDR1 MNHEY, CDR2 SMNVEV (reference sequence). Trimming stripped 0 bases from V and 6 bases from J, with 8 bases between. DNA for the CDR3: TGTGCCAGCAGTTTATCTCGATCGGATGGCTACACCTTC. Its protein is CASSLSRSDGYTF.

The sample holds many counts of this clonotype. The gene calls are TRBV29-1 and TRBJ2-7, with TRBD2 identical over 13 bases. Germline V gene sequence: CDR1 SQVTM, CDR2 ANQGSEA. The CDR3 is 17 amino acids. Losses at the gene ends were 4 bases for V and 2 bases for J; bases not matched to a gene: 11. As DNA, the CDR3 is TGCAGCGTTGCCACTAGCGGGAGGGACCCTACCACCTACGAGCAGTACTTC. This codes for CSVATSGRDPTTYEQYF.

This clonotype occurred a few times. The chain uses TRBV10-3 and TRBJ2-2; D gene uncertain. Germline V gene sequence: CDR1 ENHRY, CDR2 SYGVKD. Trimming shortened V by 0 bases and J by 4 bases, and 15 bases separated the two germline ends. This CDR3 has 17 amino acids. The CDR3 DNA is TGTGCCATCAGTGAGTCGATCTCCGGGCTCGCCACCGGGGAGCTGTTTTTT. This sequence encodes CAISESISGLATGELFF.

This clonotype has more than one count but fewer than ten. The chain is built from TRBV5-4 and TRBJ2-2; the D is unclear. The CDR3 is 15 amino acids. Looked up from germline, CDR1 is SGHNT and CDR2 is YYREEE (reference sequence). Trimming pared 0 bases from V and 6 bases from J, leaving 12 bases between. CDR3 amino acids: CASSLGFDPPGELFF. CDR3 DNA sequence: TGTGCCAGCAGCTTGGGATTCGACCCACCCGGGGAGCTGTTTTTT.

The chain combines TRBV20-1 with TRBJ1-1, with no clear D. Germline-derived CDR1 and CDR2 are DFQATT and SNEGSKA (reference sequence). V was clipped by 0 bases and J by 6 bases, with 17 bases between them. The CDR3 totals 15 residues. CDR3 residues: CSARDGSAGSAEAFF. CDR3 coding DNA: TGCAGTGCTAGAGATGGTAGTGCAGGTTCGGCTGAAGCTTTCTTT.

In its sample, this clonotype was seen many times. The chain has TRBV20-1 and TRBJ2-1; D ambiguous. Germline CDR1 reads DFQATT; CDR2 reads SNEGSKA (reference sequence). V gave up 4 bases and J gave up 9 bases, with 10 bases separating them. The CDR3 has 11 residues. CDR3: CSATSGGEQFF. The CDR3 bases are TGCAGTGCTACCTCAGGTGGTGAGCAGTTCTTC.

The chain employs TRBV3-1 and TRBJ1-1; TRBD1 is a possible D gene (6 bases). Trimming cost V 6 bases and J 1 base, with 15 bases left between them. CDR3 length: 15 residues. Germline V gene data show CDR1 as LGHDT and CDR2 as YNNKEL (reference sequence). The CDR3: CASRPTGQANTEAFF. The CDR3 region has the DNA TGTGCCAGCAGACCTACAGGGCAGGCGAACACTGAAGCTTTCTTT.